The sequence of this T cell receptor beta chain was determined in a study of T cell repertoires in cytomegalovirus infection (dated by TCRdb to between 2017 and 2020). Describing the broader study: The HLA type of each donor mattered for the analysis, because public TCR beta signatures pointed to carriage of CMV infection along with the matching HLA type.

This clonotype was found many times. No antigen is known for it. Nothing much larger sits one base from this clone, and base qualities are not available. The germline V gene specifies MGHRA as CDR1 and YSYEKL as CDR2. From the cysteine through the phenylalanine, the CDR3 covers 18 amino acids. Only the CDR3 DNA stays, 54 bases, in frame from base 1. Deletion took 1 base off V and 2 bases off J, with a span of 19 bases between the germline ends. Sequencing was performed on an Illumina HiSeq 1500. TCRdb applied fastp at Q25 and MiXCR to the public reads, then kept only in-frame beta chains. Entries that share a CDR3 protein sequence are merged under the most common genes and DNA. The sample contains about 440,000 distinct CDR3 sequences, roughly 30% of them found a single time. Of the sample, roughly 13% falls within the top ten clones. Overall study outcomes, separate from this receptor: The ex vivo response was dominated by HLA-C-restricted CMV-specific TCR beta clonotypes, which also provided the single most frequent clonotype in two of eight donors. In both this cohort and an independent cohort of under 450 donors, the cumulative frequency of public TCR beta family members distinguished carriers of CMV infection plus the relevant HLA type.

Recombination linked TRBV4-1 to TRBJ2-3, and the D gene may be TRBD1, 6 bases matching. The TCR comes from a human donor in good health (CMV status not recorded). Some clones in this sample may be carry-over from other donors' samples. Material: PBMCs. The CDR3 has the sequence CASSQALYPGTFTDTQYF. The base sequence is TGCGCCAGCAGCCAAGCTTTATACCCCGGGACATTCACAGATACGCAGTATTTT.